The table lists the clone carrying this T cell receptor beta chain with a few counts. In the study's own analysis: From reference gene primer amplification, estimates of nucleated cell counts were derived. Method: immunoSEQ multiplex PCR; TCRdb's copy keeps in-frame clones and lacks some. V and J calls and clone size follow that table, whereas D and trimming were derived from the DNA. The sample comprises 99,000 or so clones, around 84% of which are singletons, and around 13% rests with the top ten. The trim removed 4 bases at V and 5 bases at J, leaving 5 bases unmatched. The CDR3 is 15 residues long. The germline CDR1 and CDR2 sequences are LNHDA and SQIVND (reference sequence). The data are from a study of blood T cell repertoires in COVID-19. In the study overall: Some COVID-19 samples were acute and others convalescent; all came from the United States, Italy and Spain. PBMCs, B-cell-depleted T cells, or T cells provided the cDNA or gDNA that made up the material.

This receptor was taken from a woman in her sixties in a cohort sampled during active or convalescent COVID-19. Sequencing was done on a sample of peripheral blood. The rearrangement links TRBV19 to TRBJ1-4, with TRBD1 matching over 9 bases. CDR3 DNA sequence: TGTGCCAGTAGTAGAGGGACAGGGAGAAATGAAAAACTGTTTTTT. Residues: CASSRGTGRNEKLFF.